This is a list of T cell receptor beta chains from one sample in a study of blood T cell repertoires in COVID-19. This table comes from immunoSEQ multiplex PCR, and its TCRdb copy is limited to in-frame clones, with some not included. The profile shows roughly 380,000 clones, about 91% of them singletons. Sequenced material: peripheral blood. These receptor sequences come from a middle-aged woman with COVID-19, enrolled during active disease. Each CDR3 is given with its conserved first and last residue. D genes are given only for firm matches. Not every row has a clone size; where given, it reads once, few, many or a size class.

TRBJ2-3,NA,TRBD2,TRBV11-2,CASSLSGLAAYTQYF,TGTGCCAGCAGCTTATCAGGACTAGCGGCATATACGCAGTATTTT
TRBJ2-3,NA,NA,TRBV5-1,CASSLALATSTDTQYF,TGCGCCAGCAGCTTGGCCCTAGCGACTAGCACAGATACGCAGTATTTT
TRBJ2-2,NA,TRBD1,TRBV9,CASSQDRAGTGELFF,TGTGCCAGCAGCCAGGACAGGGCGGGGACCGGGGAGCTGTTTTTT
TRBJ1-2,NA,NA,TRBV7-2,CASSFLRSFYGYTF,TGTGCCAGCAGCTTCCTCCGGAGCTTCTATGGCTACACCTTC
TRBJ1-1,NA,NA,TRBV7-9,CASSFPEGWNTEAFF,TGTGCCAGCAGCTTCCCGGAGGGTTGGAACACTGAAGCTTTCTTT
TRBJ2-3,NA,TRBD2,TRBV25-1,CASRAHARLAGITDTQYF,TGTGCCAGCAGAGCCCACGCCCGTCTAGCGGGGATCACAGATACGCAGTATTTT
TRBJ2-7,NA,TRBD1,TRBV14,CASSRATGTAPYEQYF,TGTGCCAGCAGCCGCGCAACCGGGACAGCACCCTACGAGCAGTACTTC
TRBJ2-7,once,NA,TRBV7-9,CASSLPGVYEQYF,TGTGCCAGCAGCTTACCCGGAGTCTACGAGCAGTACTTC
TRBJ2-3,NA,TRBD2,TRBV6-6,CASSRRTSGRPSRGTDTQYF,TGTGCCAGCAGCCGCAGGACTAGCGGGAGGCCATCCAGGGGCACAGATACGCAGTATTTT
TRBJ1-1,NA,NA,TRBV6-5,CASSYFAGSGNTEAFF,TGTGCCAGCAGTTATTTTGCCGGGTCCGGGAACACTGAAGCTTTCTTT
TRBJ2-7,NA,NA,TRBV28,CASSLVSLYEQYF,TGTGCCAGCAGTTTAGTTAGCCTCTACGAGCAGTACTTC
TRBJ1-1,NA,NA,TRBV2,CASTPGAPRTAAEAFF,TGTGCCAGCACCCCCGGCGCCCCGAGGACAGCGGCTGAAGCTTTCTTT
TRBJ1-1,once,NA,TRBV5-4,CASSADTEAFF,TGTGCCAGCAGCGCGGACACTGAAGCTTTCTTT
TRBJ1-5,NA,NA,TRBV27,CASSLQGKNQPQHF,TGTGCCAGCAGTTTACAGGGGAAGAATCAGCCCCAGCATTTT
TRBJ1-1,once,NA,TRBV6-6,CASTAGFVTEAFF,TGTGCCAGCACCGCAGGGTTTGTAACTGAAGCTTTCTTT
TRBJ1-1,NA,NA,TRBV27,CASSSRGLTEAFF,TGTGCCAGCAGTTCAAGGGGTCTCACTGAAGCTTTCTTT
TRBJ2-5,once,TRBD2,TRBV7-2,CASSLPLAGDYQETQYF,TGTGCCAGCAGCTTACCTCTCGCGGGGGACTACCAAGAGACCCAGTACTTC
TRBJ2-7,NA,TRBD1,TRBV9,CASSVVGQGGEQYF,TGTGCCAGCAGCGTAGTGGGACAGGGTGGCGAGCAGTACTTC
TRBJ1-3,NA,NA,TRBV7-2,CASSLSVAVSGNTIYF,TGTGCCAGCAGCTTAAGCGTAGCGGTCTCTGGAAACACCATATATTTT
TRBJ2-3,NA,TRBD2,TRBV7-9,CASSSGLADTDTQYF,TGTGCCAGCAGCTCCGGACTAGCTGACACAGATACGCAGTATTTT
TRBJ1-2,NA,NA,TRBV30,CAWSDRGKLYGYTF,TGTGCCTGGAGCGATCGGGGTAAACTCTATGGCTACACCTTC
TRBJ2-1,once,NA,TRBV11-2,CASSPSRGIYNEQFF,TGTGCCAGCAGCCCGAGTCGGGGAATCTACAATGAGCAGTTCTTC
TRBJ2-1,NA,NA,TRBV28,CASSSPGGYNEQFF,TGTGCCAGCAGTTCTCCGGGCGGGTATAATGAGCAGTTCTTC
TRBJ2-5,NA,NA,TRBV2,CASSKGWVGETQYF,TGTGCCAGCAGTAAGGGGTGGGTCGGGGAGACCCAGTACTTC
TRBJ2-4,NA,TRBD1,TRBV27,CASSLGTGLSKNIQYF,TGTGCCAGCAGTCTAGGGACAGGGCTATCCAAAAACATTCAGTACTTC
TRBJ1-1,NA,NA,TRBV7-9,CASTQTGSGSTEAFF,TGTGCCAGCACCCAAACAGGGTCTGGTAGCACTGAAGCTTTCTTT
TRBJ1-5,NA,NA,TRBV12-3/TRBV12-4,CASGSGGNQPQHF,TGTGCCAGCGGATCCGGAGGGAATCAGCCCCAGCATTTT
TRBJ1-5,NA,NA,TRBV2,CASSDGRRNQPQHF,TGTGCCAGCAGCGATGGCAGGCGAAATCAGCCCCAGCATTTT
TRBJ2-3,NA,TRBD2,TRBV6-1,CASSEAQLAGSTDTQYF,TGTGCCAGCAGTGAAGCGCAACTAGCGGGCTCCACAGATACGCAGTATTTT
TRBJ2-1,once,NA,TRBV6-2/TRBV6-3,CASSVRLYNEQFF,TGTGCCAGCAGCGTACGGTTATACAATGAGCAGTTCTTC
TRBJ1-5,NA,TRBD1,TRBV28,CASNTGGHQPQHF,TGTGCCAGCAACACAGGGGGCCACCAGCCCCAGCATTTT
TRBJ2-1,NA,TRBD2,TRBV7-9,CASSLSLAGSWNEQFF,TGTGCCAGCAGCTTATCACTAGCGGGATCTTGGAATGAGCAGTTCTTC
TRBJ2-5,once,NA,TRBV7-7,CASSLGQKETQYF,TGTGCTAGCAGCTTAGGACAGAAAGAGACCCAGTACTTC
TRBJ1-4,NA,NA,TRBV5-6,CASSLRGETNEKLFF,TGTGCCAGCAGCTTGAGGGGCGAAACTAATGAAAAACTGTTTTTT
TRBJ1-1,once,NA,TRBV15,CATSRLARTEAFF,TGTGCCACCAGCAGGTTAGCCAGAACTGAAGCTTTCTTT
TRBJ2-3,NA,TRBD2,TRBV7-9,CAIQRGLGTDTQYF,TGTGCCATCCAGCGGGGGCTCGGCACAGATACGCAGTATTTT
TRBJ1-5,NA,TRBD1,TRBV19,CASSMWGQRTGGNQPQHF,TGTGCCAGTAGTATGTGGGGACAGAGAACGGGGGGGAATCAGCCCCAGCATTTT
TRBJ1-1,few,TRBD1,TRBV9,CASSVGVGQGTAFF,TGTGCCAGCAGCGTAGGAGTCGGACAGGGTACAGCTTTCTTT